This T cell receptor (beta chain) was retrieved from a study of CD8+CD57+ T cells in acquired aplastic anemia. Study information: Roughly 3 ug was the average amount of DNA from sorted CD4+ and CD8+ cells.

All sequencing subjects had displayed CD8+CD57+ cell expansion on flow cytometry. Patients were untreated when blood was sampled. Per the germline V gene, CDR1 is SNHLY and CDR2 is FYNNEI. V was cut by 6 bases and J by 14 bases, with 29 bases left in between. CDR3 size: 16 residues. The use of genomic DNA as template underpinned the TCR beta VDJ and CDR3 profiling. TCRdb recomputed calls from the reads with MiXCR, one row per CDR3 protein. The profile shows roughly 250,000 distinct CDR3 sequences, less than 85% of them singletons. The clonotype was recovered from a human donor with aplastic anemia. This chain joins TRBV2 and TRBJ2-1, with D maybe TRBD1 (7 bases). Input material: sorted CD4+, CD8+, or CD8+CD57+ T cells (not recorded which) from PBMCs. CDR3 sequence: CASRQGGGDSQDFEFF. The CDR3 bases are TGTGCCAGCAGGCAGGGGGGCGGAGACAGTCAGGATTTTGAGTTCTTC. The full variable domain, in which reference TRBV2 and TRBJ2-1 provide the parts outside the CDR3, is EPEVTQTPSHQVTQMGQEVILRCVPISNHLYFYWYRQILGQKVEFLVSFYNNEISEKSEIFDDQFSVERPDGSNFTLKIRSTKLEDSAMYFCASRQGGGDSQDFEFFGPGTRLTVL.